The 22 T cell receptor beta chains listed next were all sequenced from one sample in a study of regulatory T cells in long-lasting Graves disease. To make TCR beta libraries, researchers used iRepertoire HTBI primers and Arm-PCR of CDR3 regions. One entry per CDR3 protein results from TCRdb running MiXCR on the multiplex PCR reads. The table includes roughly 400,000 distinct CDR3 sequences, 16% detected once. The sample's time point: newly diagnosed GD, antithyroid drugs for less than 3 months. Scientists built the TCR library using RNA that was extracted from PBMCs. In addition, the sample was reused for a study of T cells in Graves' hyperthyroidism and ophthalmopathy.

Sequenced here: peripheral blood mononuclear cells (PBMCs), sampled at new diagnosis, from a patient treated with antithyroid drugs. Source of these receptors: a woman between 18 and 29 years old with Graves disease.

This clonotype was observed many times. CDR3 sequence (DNA): TGCAGTGCTAGAGTCCTGGGTTGGACTTACGAGCAGTACTTC. It specifies CSARVLGWTYEQYF. V gene TRBV20-1 combines with J gene TRBJ2-7; tentative D call: TRBD2 (5 bases). V lost 1 base to trimming and J lost 4 bases, with 14 bases between them. There are 14 residues in the CDR3. CDR1 and CDR2 (germline): DFQATT, SNEGSKA (reference sequence).

Ten or more counts support this clonotype. The chain joins TRBV7-9 to TRBJ2-3; TRBD1 agrees at 8 bases. Germline CDR1 reads SEHNR; CDR2 reads FQNEAQ (reference sequence). Unmatched junction bases numbered 3, after V lost 1 base and J lost 0 bases. This CDR3 is built from 16 residues. The CDR3 DNA sequence: TGTGCCAGCAGCTTAGTACGGACAGGGAGCACAGATACGCAGTATTTT. This codes for CASSLVRTGSTDTQYF.

This sequence joins TRBV20-1 and TRBJ1-1; 7 bases are a match to TRBD1. J was trimmed by 3 bases and V by 6 bases; bases with no gene match: 1. This CDR3 is built from 11 residues. Germline CDR1 reads DFQATT; CDR2 reads SNEGSKA (reference sequence). The CDR3 loop is CSARGDTEAFF. In DNA, the CDR3 is TGCAGTGCCAGGGGGGACACTGAAGCTTTCTTT.

The gene calls are TRBV6-2 or TRBV6-3 and TRBJ1-5; D remains unclear. V was pared by 5 bases and J by 9 bases, with 17 bases between. Germline V gives CDR1 MNHEY, CDR2 SVGEGT. This CDR3 region has 14 residues. CDR3: CASSTREPLWPQHF. CDR3 coding DNA: TGTGCCAGCAGTACCCGGGAGCCCCTTTGGCCCCAGCATTTT.

This clonotype was counted a few times. The chain joins TRBV20-1 to TRBJ1-5, with a weak D call TRBD1 (5 bases). Trimming left V 4 bases short and J 3 bases short, with 10 bases between. Germline CDR1 DFQATT, CDR2 SNEGSKA (reference sequence). This CDR3 has 13 amino acids. Here the CDR3 reads CSATTDSNQPQHF. CDR3 coding DNA: TGCAGTGCTACGACAGATTCCAATCAGCCCCAGCATTTT.

This clonotype was counted ten times or more. The rearrangement links TRBV5-1 to TRBJ1-1, with D possibly matching TRBD1 (5 bases). The V gene's germline CDR1 is SGHRS and CDR2 YFSETQ. Trimming removed 0 bases at V and 0 bases at J, with 9 bases between. The CDR3 runs to 15 residues. CDR3 protein: CASSLGGDLNTEAFF. CDR3 nucleotide sequence: TGCGCCAGCAGCTTGGGAGGGGACCTGAACACTGAAGCTTTCTTT.

This clonotype showed up just a few times. This chain uses TRBV5-1 with TRBJ2-3; D is perhaps TRBD2 (5 bases). Germline values: CDR1 SGHRS, CDR2 YFSETQ. The CDR3 spans 16 residues. Deletions cut 4 bases from V and 2 bases from J, with 17 bases between. The CDR3 loop is CASSRLEGSNTDTQYF. Here the CDR3 DNA reads TGCGCCAGCAGCCGCCTTGAGGGTTCGAACACAGATACGCAGTATTTT. Using reference TRBV5-1 and TRBJ2-3 for the parts outside the CDR3, the full variable domain is KAGVTQTPRYLIKTRGQQVTLSCSPISGHRSVSWYQQTPGQGLQFLFEYFSETQRNKGNFPGRFSGRQFSNSRSEMNVSTLELGDSALYLCASSRLEGSNTDTQYFGPGTRLTVL.

This clonotype was observed at least ten times. CDR3 DNA: TGTGCCAGCAGTTTTAGCGGGGAGAACACAGATACGCAGTATTTT. It specifies CASSFSGENTDTQYF. V is TRBV27 and J is TRBJ2-3, with 8 bases identical to TRBD2. The germline CDR1 and CDR2 sequences are MNHEY and SMNVEV (reference sequence). V dropped 3 bases and J dropped 2; count of bases not matched to a gene: 4. CDR3 length: 15 amino acids.

The chain couples TRBV19 to TRBJ1-4; D is uncertain. Trimming left V 5 bases short and J 4 bases short, with 14 bases between. Looked up from germline, CDR1 is LNHDA and CDR2 is SQIVND (reference sequence). The length of the CDR3 is 15 residues. The CDR3 DNA reads TGTGCCAGTAGTTTTGACACTGGTTATAATGAAAAACTGTTTTTT. Translation: CASSFDTGYNEKLFF. Variable domain in full (rest from reference TRBV19 and TRBJ1-4): DGGITQSPKYLFRKEGQNVTLSCEQNLNHDAMYWYRQDPGQGLRLIYYSQIVNDFQKGDIAEGYSVSREKKESFPLTVTSAQKNPTAFYLCASSFDTGYNEKLFFGSGTQLSVL.

On this clonotype: A much larger clone lies one base from this, so it may be a read error. The genes are TRBV12-3 or TRBV12-4 and TRBJ1-1, with a tentative D call TRBD1 (5 bases). The CDR3 sequence is 13 residues long. The V end lost 10 bases, the J end lost 1 base, and 13 bases lay between the germline ends. The CDR3 sequence is CATNGGPNTEAFF. The CDR3 nucleotides read TGTGCCACAAACGGGGGACCGAACACTGAAGCTTTCTTT.

This clonotype was seen repeatedly, ten times or more. V gene TRBV28 combines with J gene TRBJ2-1; D tentatively reads TRBD1 or TRBD2 (6 bases each). Germline lookup yields CDR1 MDHEN and CDR2 SYDVKM. The CDR3 extends over 16 amino acids. With 3 bases removed from V and 3 bases from J, the gap between germline ends came to 15 bases. CDR3 in amino acids: CASSFVGGANYNEQFF. CDR3 DNA: TGTGCCAGCAGTTTTGTCGGGGGCGCAAACTACAATGAGCAGTTCTTC.

This clonotype was detected many times. The V gene is TRBV18, the J gene TRBJ1-1; the D gene is possibly TRBD1 (6 bases). V was clipped by 6 bases and J by 0 bases, with 8 bases between them. Germline V gene data show CDR1 as KGHSH and CDR2 as LQKENI. The CDR3 consists of 13 residues. DNA of the CDR3: TGTGCCAGCTCGGGGGGCATGAACACTGAAGCTTTCTTT. It translates to CASSGGMNTEAFF.

This clonotype was seen ten or more times. The chain links TRBV24-1 to TRBJ2-5; TRBD2 might be the D (5 bases). V was trimmed by 7 bases and J by 7 bases, leaving 12 bases between them. CDR1 is KGHDR and CDR2 is SFDVKD in the germline V gene. The CDR3 loop spans 12 amino acids. The CDR3 here is CATRDPRGTQYF. The CDR3 DNA follows: TGTGCCACCAGGGACCCCCGGGGGACCCAGTACTTC.

Details on this clonotype: This could be a read error, since a much larger clone is one nucleotide away. The chain has TRBV30 and TRBJ2-7; 9 bases fit TRBD1. In germline, CDR1 is GTSNPN, CDR2 SVGIG (reference sequence). The CDR3 loop spans 14 amino acids. The J segment lost 6 bases and the V segment lost 1 base, leaving 7 bases of the junction unmatched. The CDR3, as DNA: TGTGCCTGGAGTGCACTAGGGGGACAGGGCGAGCAGTACTTC. The encoded protein is CAWSALGGQGEQYF.

This clonotype was recorded many times. The rearrangement uses TRBV27 and TRBJ2-5; 7 positions match TRBD2. CDR3 length: 15 residues. Trimming cost V 3 bases and J 2 bases; bases outside gene matches: 6. CDR1 MNHEY and CDR2 SMNVEV come from the germline V gene (reference sequence). The CDR3 nucleotides are TGTGCCAGCAGTTTCCAGCGGGGCGCGCAAGAGACCCAGTACTTC. Encoded protein: CASSFQRGAQETQYF.

This clonotype was detected a few times. The chain carries TRBV19 and TRBJ2-7, with D uncertain. V was clipped by 5 bases and J by 4 bases, with 12 bases between them. The CDR3 runs to 13 residues. CDR1 and CDR2 from the germline V gene are LNHDA and SQIVND (reference sequence). The CDR3 nucleotides are TGTGCCAGTAGTCCATTCGCCGCATACGAGCAGTACTTC. Amino acid sequence: CASSPFAAYEQYF.

This clonotype was counted many times. The rearrangement uses TRBV12-3 or TRBV12-4 and TRBJ1-1, with TRBD1 identical over 11 bases. This CDR3 region has 16 residues. V lost 2 bases, J lost 4 bases, and 6 bases stayed unmatched. This CDR3 is CASSLRTGGAPTEAFF. The DNA of the CDR3 is TGTGCCAGCAGTTTAAGGACAGGGGGCGCGCCCACTGAAGCTTTCTTT.

The chain combines TRBV30 with TRBJ2-7; 7 bases align to TRBD2. The V gene end was trimmed by 3 bases and the J gene end by 3 bases; junction bases not matched to a gene: 11. This CDR3 region has 15 residues. The germline V gene has CDR1 GTSNPN and CDR2 SVGIG (reference sequence). The DNA for the CDR3 is TGTGCCTGGAGCAATAGCGGGTTAGGTAACTACGAGCAGTACTTC. Its translation: CAWSNSGLGNYEQYF.

Only a few counts were recorded for this clonotype. J is TRBJ1-4 and V is TRBV2; D is uncertain. This CDR3 is built from 12 residues. V lost 6 bases and J 7 bases, leaving 9 bases between the germline ends. Germline CDR1 and CDR2: SNHLY and FYNNEI. The CDR3 DNA follows: TGTGCCAGCAGGGTGACTCTTGAAAAACTGTTTTTT. It translates to CASRVTLEKLFF.

The chain is built from TRBV5-1 and TRBJ2-5, with D perhaps TRBD1 (8 bases). The length of the CDR3 is 16 residues. Germline CDR1 and CDR2: SGHRS and YFSETQ. Trimming left V 3 bases short and J 5 bases short, with 20 bases between. The CDR3 sequence: CASSSIQTGEGETQYF. In DNA, the CDR3 is TGCGCCAGCAGCTCGATACAGACAGGGGAGGGGGAGACCCAGTACTTC.

Concerning this clonotype itself: This likely reflects a read error, since a far larger clone is one base away. The DNA of the CDR3 is TGTGCCAGCAGTTTTAGCGGGGGAGGGCGTGAGCAGTTCTTC. Protein: CASSFSGGGREQFF. The gene calls are TRBV28 and TRBJ2-5; 9 nucleotides agree with TRBD2. Near its end, the DNA agrees better with TRBJ2-1, so the J call may be wrong. CDR3 length: 14 residues. The germline CDR1 and CDR2 sequences are MDHEN and SYDVKM.

The sample holds a few counts of this clonotype. Written as DNA, the CDR3 is TGTGCCACCAGCAGAGAGCATACAGGGGGAAGTAATGAGCAGTTCTTC. Its translation is CATSREHTGGSNEQFF. The V call is TRBV15, the J call TRBJ2-1, with 8 bases aligning to TRBD1. CDR3 length equals 16 residues. With V trimmed by 0 bases and J by 7 bases, 8 bases remained unmatched. Germline values: CDR1 LNHNV, CDR2 YYDKDF (reference sequence).